The present T cell receptor (beta chain) was sequenced within a study of blood T cell repertoires in COVID-19 (dated by TCRdb to about 2020). With regard to the full study: Collaborator samples came from the United States, Italy and Spain and covered acute and convalescent phases of COVID-19. The prospective study material was composed of cDNA or gDNA derived from T cells, B-cell-depleted T cells, or PBMCs. Deeply sampled blood TCRbeta repertoires from subjects exposed to, actively infected with, or recovered from COVID-19 were included in the dataset. The repertoires were released in a freely available public database meant as a resource for research on the immune response to SARS-CoV-2. The samples were drawn from two sources: the first 160 participants of the ongoing ImmuneRACE study, and 1,254 subjects contributed by 6 global collaborators. A de-identified subject ID, COVID-19 status, age in years and sex were almost always included in the sample metadata. HLA class I and class II types, where available, came from metadata supplied by the sample provider rather than from assay-based typing. Study-wide conclusions, independent of this receptor: The amount of clinical and demographic metadata varied by source and participant and was provided uncurated.

As for this clone: Which antigen it targets is not known. One base away there is no much larger clone; base qualities are not given.

The collaborating institutions used their own protocols to collect whole blood in K2EDTA tubes. For TCRbeta analysis, collaborator samples were shipped as frozen whole blood, as isolated PBMCs, or as DNA extracted from either sample type. TCRbeta CDR3 regions were amplified from genomic DNA using the immunoSEQ Assay, a bias-controlled multiplex PCR. On the study's bioinformatics: The number of nucleated cells in each sample was estimated by amplification of reference gene primers within the assay. To quantify the absolute abundance of each unique TCRbeta CDR3 rearrangement, sequence reads were collapsed and filtered. Productive Simpson clonality was computed per sample as the square root of Simpson's diversity index over productive rearrangements. TCRdb holds this immuneACCESS table with in-frame rearrangements only. Some clones are missing; in checked studies, unresolved V genes explain under half, and the rest has no known cause. The DNA was the basis for D and trimming; V, J and clone size are from that table. In all, the sample holds tens of thousands of clones, and 90% to 95% of those were seen once. Roughly two fifths of the sample goes to the ten largest clones.

This sequence originates from a man between 60 and 75 years old with active or convalescent COVID-19. The sequencing sample was made of peripheral blood.

The nucleotides read TGTGCCAGCACCCGACAGGGTAGGGGTCTGAACACTGAAGCTTTCTTT. Protein translation: CASTRQGRGLNTEAFF. The V and J segments used are TRBV9 and TRBJ1-1; TRBD1 aligns with 7 central bases. CDR1 and CDR2 are drawn from the germline V gene: SGDLS, YYNGEE. The CDR3 holds 16 amino acids from the cysteine to the phenylalanine. Only the CDR3 part of the read is kept: 48 bases, read in frame from the first base. For this chain, trimming is 6 bases at the V end and 0 bases at the J end, and the number of junction bases without a gene match is 11.